These 31 T cell receptor beta chains originate from one sample sequenced in a study of TIL therapy for anti-PD-1-resistant metastatic lung cancer. Sequencing used immunoSEQ v3. Using immunoSEQ multiplex PCR, the repertoire was profiled, and TCRdb retains in-frame clones only, with some absent. The data contain roughly 23,000 clones, about three quarters of them singletons. Described time point: pre-treatment sample, taken before nivolumab and TIL therapy. Sequenced material: blood, taken at baseline. These receptors were obtained from a person aged 30 to 80 with non-small cell lung cancer.

As concerns this clone: The sample contains more than one DNA sequence encoding this CDR3. The J gene is TRBJ2-5, the V gene TRBV7-2, with no clear D. The ends were cut back, 1 base at V and 3 bases at J, with 6 bases in the middle. Germline CDR1 reads SGHTA; CDR2 reads FQGNSA. This CDR3 contains 13 residues. The CDR3 DNA reads TGTGCCAGCAGCTTAGAAGCCGAAGAGACCCAGTACTTC. This sequence encodes CASSLEAEETQYF.

The J gene is TRBJ2-3, the V gene TRBV10-2; a weak D match, TRBD2 (5 bases). CDR3 length equals 18 residues. V lost 3 bases to trimming and J lost 4 bases, with 23 bases between them. Germline V gene data show CDR1 as WSHSY and CDR2 as SAAADI. The CDR3 bases are TGCGCCAGCAGTGATCTTGGGCTTCGAGAGACGAGGGCAGATACGCAGTATTTT. Its protein product is CASSDLGLRETRADTQYF.

V gene TRBV5-1 combines with J gene TRBJ2-7; 7 bases line up with TRBD1. In germline, CDR1 is SGHRS, CDR2 YFSETQ. The CDR3 has 13 residues. V lost 3 bases and J lost 4; bases outside the gene matches: 4. CDR3 region: CASSSPDRYEQYF. CDR3 bases: TGCGCCAGCAGCTCCCCGGACAGGTACGAGCAGTACTTC.

This clone was counted only a few times. The chain couples TRBV2 to TRBJ1-2; a weak D match, TRBD1 (5 bases). Germline loops: CDR1 SNHLY, CDR2 FYNNEI. The CDR3 runs 13 residues. Trimming removed 2 bases from V and 7 bases from J, with 11 bases in between. This CDR3 is CASSEPRGVGYTF. The CDR3 DNA follows: TGTGCCAGCAGTGAACCCCGGGGCGTTGGCTACACCTTC. Full variable domain (outside the CDR3, taken from reference TRBV2 and TRBJ1-2): EPEVTQTPSHQVTQMGQEVILRCVPISNHLYFYWYRQILGQKVEFLVSFYNNEISEKSEIFDDQFSVERPDGSNFTLKIRSTKLEDSAMYFCASSEPRGVGYTFGSGTRLTVV.

The chain links TRBV15 to TRBJ1-1, with D uncertain. CDR3 size: 14 residues. Trimming left V 6 bases short and J 4 bases short, with 15 bases between. The germline gives CDR1 LNHNV, CDR2 YYDKDF (reference sequence). The CDR3 is CATRREREGTEAFF. The DNA of the CDR3 is TGTGCCACCAGGAGGGAGAGGGAGGGCACTGAAGCTTTCTTT.

The chain couples TRBV9 to TRBJ2-6; 8 nucleotides line up with TRBD1. The CDR3 contains 17 residues. Per germline, CDR1 SGDLS and CDR2 YYNGEE. Trimming at V came to 4 bases and at J to 2 bases, leaving 8 bases not matched to a gene. This CDR3 reads CASSPRQGNPGANVLTF. Written as DNA, the CDR3 is TGTGCCAGCAGCCCACGACAGGGGAACCCTGGGGCCAACGTCCTGACTTTC.

This clone has a single count. The chain links TRBV9 to TRBJ2-3; TRBD2 matches at 12 bases. This CDR3 comprises 16 residues. The germline CDR1 and CDR2 sequences are SGDLS and YYNGEE. J gave up 4 bases and V 0 bases, and 3 bases lay outside the gene matches. CDR3 region: CASSVVPSGGADTQYF. CDR3 coding DNA: TGTGCCAGCAGCGTAGTGCCTAGCGGGGGGGCAGATACGCAGTATTTT.

The chain combines TRBV5-1 with TRBJ2-7; D is perhaps TRBD2 (6 bases). CDR3 length: 15 amino acids. Germline CDR1 SGHRS, CDR2 YFSETQ. V lost 4 bases and J 0 bases, leaving 14 bases between the germline ends. CDR3 residues: CASSGGGGSSYEQYF. Here the CDR3 DNA reads TGCGCCAGCAGCGGGGGAGGTGGCAGCTCCTACGAGCAGTACTTC.

This chain joins TRBV7-9 and TRBJ2-1; D is uncertain. Germline CDR1 SEHNR, CDR2 FQNEAQ (reference sequence). V was pared by 2 bases and J by 4 bases, with 12 bases between. CDR3 length: 15 amino acids. The CDR3: CASSLRQPAYNEQFF. The DNA for the CDR3 is TGTGCCAGCAGCTTACGGCAGCCAGCTTACAATGAGCAGTTCTTC.

The rearrangement joins TRBV5-1 to TRBJ2-7; D is unclear. V lost 0 bases and J lost 3, with 10 bases in between. Looked up from germline, CDR1 is SGHRS and CDR2 is YFSETQ. This CDR3 is built from 14 residues. Written as DNA, the CDR3 is TGCGCCAGCAGCTTGGATTCGGCATACTACGAGCAGTACTTC. It encodes CASSLDSAYYEQYF.

This clone was counted a single time. The chain recombines TRBV28 with TRBJ1-2; D might be TRBD1 (5 bases). The CDR3 runs to 13 residues. Per germline, CDR1 MDHEN and CDR2 SYDVKM. Deletions cut 8 bases from V and 0 bases from J, with 10 bases between. CDR3 DNA sequence: TGTGCCAGCGGGGCAGGGTCTAACTATGGCTACACCTTC. Translating it yields CASGAGSNYGYTF.

The CDR3 sequence: CASSLRSSTEAFF. For the CDR3, the DNA is TGTGCCAGCAGCTTGAGGTCGAGTACTGAAGCTTTCTTT. This sequence joins TRBV5-6 and TRBJ1-1; D not certain. CDR1 SGHDT and CDR2 YYEEEE come from the germline V gene. V was trimmed by 1 base and J by 5 bases, leaving 9 bases between them. CDR3 length equals 13 residues.

V gene TRBV11-3 combines with J gene TRBJ2-1; tentative D call: TRBD2 (5 bases). Trimming stripped 5 bases from V and 2 bases from J, with 16 bases between. CDR1 SGHNT and CDR2 YENEEA come from the germline V gene. This CDR3 comprises 16 residues. The CDR3 DNA follows: TGTGCCAGCAGCCCTCGGGCCTACGGGGCCTACAATGAGCAGTTCTTC. As protein: CASSPRAYGAYNEQFF.

The rearrangement uses TRBV18 and TRBJ2-1; D unclear. Germline V gene lookup returns CDR1 KGHSH and CDR2 LQKENI. Trimming pared 4 bases from V and 8 bases from J, leaving 9 bases between. CDR3 length equals 12 residues. For the CDR3, the DNA is TGTGCCAGCTCACGTGCTAGTGATGAGCAGTTCTTC. Residues: CASSRASDEQFF.

The rearrangement joins TRBV7-2 to TRBJ2-2, with 7 bases matching TRBD1. In germline, CDR1 is SGHTA, CDR2 FQGNSA. J was trimmed by 3 bases and V by 5 bases; bases with no gene match: 9. The CDR3 spans 16 residues. The CDR3 is CASSARQGYDTGELFF. CDR3 DNA: TGTGCCAGCAGCGCTCGACAGGGATACGACACCGGGGAGCTGTTTTTT.

This clone appeared a few times. V and J are TRBV2 and TRBJ2-3, with TRBD2 matching 10 bases. The CDR3 runs to 14 residues. J was trimmed by 0 bases and V by 10 bases; bases with no gene match: 4. Germline CDR1 reads SNHLY; CDR2 reads FYNNEI. CDR3 nucleotide sequence: TGTGCCACTTTAGCGGGGGGTAGCACAGATACGCAGTATTTT. Protein sequence: CATLAGGSTDTQYF.

This clone has a handful of counts. The chain has TRBV2 and TRBJ2-5; D remains unclear. V lost 4 bases, J lost 2 bases, and 14 bases lay in between. The CDR3 extends over 15 amino acids. Germline CDR1 is SNHLY and CDR2 is FYNNEI. CDR3 nucleotide sequence: TGTGCCAGCAGTGGGGGTTGGGGTAGACAAGAGACCCAGTACTTC. This codes for CASSGGWGRQETQYF.

This clone appeared a few times. This chain joins TRBV7-2 and TRBJ1-5; D ambiguous. The CDR3 consists of 13 residues. Germline assignment: CDR1 SGHTA and CDR2 FQGNSA. Deletions cut 9 bases from V and 6 bases from J, with 15 bases between. The CDR3 nucleotides read TGTGCCAGTGCCCAGCGGGGAGCTCAGCCCCAGCATTTT. This translates into CASAQRGAQPQHF.

The rearrangement joins TRBV5-6 to TRBJ2-2; D unresolved. Trimming stripped 0 bases from V and 0 bases from J, with 6 bases between. Germline loops: CDR1 SGHDT, CDR2 YYEEEE. The CDR3 is 15 amino acids. The CDR3 reads CASSLVGANTGELFF. The CDR3 nucleotides are TGTGCCAGCAGCTTGGTTGGTGCGAACACCGGGGAGCTGTTTTTT.

The chain carries TRBV29-1 and TRBJ1-1; 8 nucleotides match TRBD1. The CDR3 is made up of 13 amino acids. V trimming: 4 bases; J trimming: 4 bases; junction bases outside the gene matches: 5. Germline lookup yields CDR1 SQVTM and CDR2 ANQGSEA. The CDR3 loop is CSVAQGASTEAFF. The CDR3 region has the DNA TGCAGCGTTGCGCAGGGGGCTAGCACTGAAGCTTTCTTT.

In this sample, this clone turned up once. This chain uses TRBV5-5 with TRBJ2-7, with TRBD2 matching 7 bases. CDR3 size: 15 residues. The V and J ends lost 0 bases and 3 bases, in that order; junction bases with no gene match: 6. Germline CDR1 and CDR2: SGHKS and YYEKEE (reference sequence). DNA for the CDR3: TGTGCCAGCAGCTTGGGGACTAGGGAAATCTACGAGCAGTACTTC. As protein: CASSLGTREIYEQYF.

The chain links TRBV27 to TRBJ1-3; D call uncertain. Germline CDR1 reads MNHEY; CDR2 reads SMNVEV (reference sequence). Trimming left V 6 bases short and J 2 bases short, with 17 bases between. The CDR3 totals 16 residues. The CDR3: CASSPAPGNPGNTIYF. Written as DNA, the CDR3 is TGTGCCAGCAGCCCGGCCCCGGGAAACCCTGGAAACACCATATATTTT.

The chain employs TRBV12-5 and TRBJ1-5; TRBD1 agrees at 7 bases. The germline V gene has CDR1 LGHNT and CDR2 FRNRAP. The trim removed 1 base at V and 6 bases at J, leaving 0 bases unmatched. The CDR3 contains 13 residues. DNA of the CDR3: TGTGCTAGTGGTTTGGACAGGGGTCAGCCCCAGCATTTT. Its translation is CASGLDRGQPQHF.

The chain couples TRBV19 to TRBJ1-2, with 8 bases aligning to TRBD1. The CDR3 totals 16 residues. The germline V gene has CDR1 LNHDA and CDR2 SQIVND (reference sequence). The junction had 8 bases not matched to a gene; V was cut back by 4 bases and J by 1 base. The CDR3 spells CASSSDRGQGNYGYTF. CDR3 coding DNA: TGTGCCAGTAGTAGCGACCGTGGACAGGGTAACTATGGCTACACCTTC.

This clone occurred once. CDR3 loop: CASSVGGSSYSGNTIYF. The CDR3 nucleotides are TGTGCCAGCAGTGTTGGGGGCAGTTCCTACTCTGGAAACACCATATATTTT. The chain has TRBV2 and TRBJ1-3, with a weak D call TRBD1 (6 bases). Germline V gene lookup returns CDR1 SNHLY and CDR2 FYNNEI. V was shortened by 4 bases and J by 0 bases, with 16 bases between the two germline ends. CDR3 length: 17 amino acids.

The rearrangement uses TRBV3-1 (or the pseudogene TRBV3-2) and TRBJ2-5; 7 positions agree with TRBD2. The CDR3 has 14 residues. Germline V gene lookup returns CDR1 LGHDT and CDR2 YNNKEL (reference sequence). V was clipped by 1 base and J by 5 bases; unmatched bases: 4. CDR3 sequence reads: CASSQAATSETQYF. The CDR3 nucleotides read TGTGCCAGCAGCCAAGCAGCGACTAGCGAGACCCAGTACTTC.

This clone was counted only a few times. V gene TRBV5-4 combines with J gene TRBJ2-7, with D unresolved. Germline V CDR1 and CDR2: SGHNT, YYREEE (reference sequence). Trimming took 4 bases from V and 0 from J, leaving 11 bases between them. CDR3 length: 14 amino acids. CDR3 in amino acids: CASSVDQSSYEQYF. The DNA of the CDR3 is TGTGCCAGCAGCGTGGACCAGAGCTCCTACGAGCAGTACTTC. Variable domain in full (rest from reference TRBV5-4 and TRBJ2-7): ETGVTQSPTHLIKTRGQQVTLRCSSQSGHNTVSWYQQALGQGPQFIFQYYREEENGRGNFPPRFSGLQFPNYSSELNVNALELDDSALYLCASSVDQSSYEQYFGPGTRLTVT.

This clone was observed a single time. The rearrangement links TRBV21-1 to TRBJ2-7. TRBV21-1 constitutes a pseudogene. The CDR3 is 12 amino acids. DNA of the CDR3: TGTGCCAGCAGCAAAGAGTGCTACGAGCAGTACGTC. Its translation: CASSKECYEQYV.

This chain links TRBV9 with TRBJ2-3; D may be TRBD1 (5 bases). CDR3 length equals 14 residues. V gave up 2 bases and J gave up 2 bases, with 9 bases separating them. Germline V gene data show CDR1 as SGDLS and CDR2 as YYNGEE. The CDR3 nucleotides read TGTGCCAGCAGCGTGACAGATTCCACAGATACGCAGTATTTT. Translating it yields CASSVTDSTDTQYF.

The V and J genes are TRBV5-1 and TRBJ1-1, with 10 bases that match TRBD1. The V and J ends lost 0 bases and 3 bases, in that order; junction bases with no gene match: 2. CDR1 is SGHRS, CDR2 YFSETQ, per germline. The CDR3 has 15 residues. Written as DNA, the CDR3 is TGCGCCAGCAGCTTGGTGGGACAGGGGTACACTGAAGCTTTCTTT. Translated: CASSLVGQGYTEAFF. The variable domain in full, with the rest retrieved from reference TRBV5-1 and TRBJ1-1, is KAGVTQTPRYLIKTRGQQVTLSCSPISGHRSVSWYQQTPGQGLQFLFEYFSETQRNKGNFPGRFSGRQFSNSRSEMNVSTLELGDSALYLCASSLVGQGYTEAFFGQGTRLTVV.

The rearrangement links TRBV2 to TRBJ1-4; 8 nucleotides agree with TRBD1. The germline CDR1 and CDR2 sequences are SNHLY and FYNNEI. The CDR3 has 12 residues. Trimming cost V 6 bases and J 8 bases; bases outside gene matches: 2. The CDR3 region has the DNA TGTGCCAGCAGCGGGACAGGCGAAAAACTGTTTTTT. Protein sequence: CASSGTGEKLFF.